A selection of T cell receptor beta chains follows, all from one sample in a study of regulatory T cells in long-lasting Graves disease. TCRdb fed the multiplex PCR reads into MiXCR, producing one record per CDR3 protein. The data show roughly 520,000 distinct CDR3 sequences, 9.5% to 15% seen once. This sample was also put to use in a study of T cells in Graves' hyperthyroidism and ophthalmopathy.

Sequencing was performed on peripheral blood mononuclear cells (PBMCs), taken at new diagnosis, from a patient treated with antithyroid drugs. These receptors came from a woman younger than 45 with Graves disease. The CDR3 runs from the conserved cysteine through the conserved F or W. Each record gives: CDR3 length, V gene, clone size, D gene, J gene, CDR3 protein, CDR3 DNA. D genes are given only for firm matches. Some rows mark clone size as missing; the rest say once, few, many or name a class of expanded clone.

len: 17; v_gene: TRBV15; abundance: many; d_gene: TRBD2; j_gene: TRBJ2-3; CDR3aa: CATSRVSGSGVTDTQYF; CDR3nt: TGTGCCACCAGCAGAGTTAGCGGGAGCGGTGTCACAGATACGCAGTATTTT
len: 13; v_gene: TRBV12-3/TRBV12-4; abundance: many; d_gene: NA; j_gene: TRBJ1-2; CDR3aa: CASSSRQRYGYTF; CDR3nt: TGTGCCAGCAGTTCGAGACAGCGATATGGCTACACCTTC
len: 14; v_gene: TRBV20-1; abundance: NA; d_gene: TRBD2; j_gene: TRBJ2-1; CDR3aa: CSARRLAVYNEQFF; CDR3nt: TGCAGTGCTAGGAGGCTAGCGGTCTACAATGAGCAGTTCTTC
len: 17; v_gene: TRBV19; abundance: once; d_gene: NA; j_gene: TRBJ2-2; CDR3aa: CASSMSLGTVNTGELFF; CDR3nt: TGTGCCAGTAGTATGTCTTTGGGGACGGTGAACACCGGGGAGCTGTTTTTT
len: 14; v_gene: TRBV20-1; abundance: NA; d_gene: TRBD1; j_gene: TRBJ2-7; CDR3aa: CSATNRDRTYEQYF; CDR3nt: TGCAGTGCCACTAACCGGGACAGGACCTACGAGCAGTACTTC
len: 14; v_gene: TRBV28; abundance: many; d_gene: NA; j_gene: TRBJ2-5; CDR3aa: CASSLGGGQETQYF; CDR3nt: TGTGCCAGCAGCTTAGGTGGCGGCCAAGAGACCCAGTACTTC
len: 11; v_gene: TRBV24-1; abundance: few; d_gene: NA; j_gene: TRBJ2-1; CDR3aa: CATSELDEQFF; CDR3nt: TGTGCCACCAGTGAATTGGATGAGCAGTTCTTC
len: 15; v_gene: TRBV7-8; abundance: many; d_gene: TRBD1; j_gene: TRBJ2-4; CDR3aa: CASSPGGSSKNIQYF; CDR3nt: TGTGCCAGCAGCCCAGGGGGCTCCTCCAAAAACATTCAGTACTTC
len: 13; v_gene: TRBV30; abundance: NA; d_gene: NA; j_gene: TRBJ2-3; CDR3aa: CAWGGGMTDTQYF; CDR3nt: TGTGCCTGGGGGGGCGGGATGACAGATACGCAGTATTTT
len: 15; v_gene: TRBV6-2/TRBV6-3; abundance: few; d_gene: TRBD1; j_gene: TRBJ2-3; CDR3aa: CASSLIGQGVDTQYF; CDR3nt: TGTGCCAGCAGTTTAATCGGACAGGGAGTTGATACGCAGTATTTT
len: 13; v_gene: TRBV2; abundance: many; d_gene: TRBD1; j_gene: TRBJ1-5; CDR3aa: CASRDRTYQPQHF; CDR3nt: TGTGCCAGCAGGGACAGGACATATCAGCCCCAGCATTTT
len: 14; v_gene: TRBV7-8; abundance: many; d_gene: TRBD2; j_gene: TRBJ2-1; CDR3aa: CASSLGGSGSEQFF; CDR3nt: TGTGCCAGCAGCTTAGGCGGTAGCGGGAGTGAGCAGTTCTTC
len: 16; v_gene: TRBV2; abundance: many; d_gene: NA; j_gene: TRBJ1-2; CDR3aa: CASSEGLSGAAYGYTF; CDR3nt: TGTGCCAGCAGTGAAGGATTGTCAGGGGCGGCCTATGGCTACACCTTC
len: 14; v_gene: TRBV6-2/TRBV6-3; abundance: NA; d_gene: NA; j_gene: TRBJ1-5; CDR3aa: CASIKGTLNQPQHF; CDR3nt: TGTGCCAGTATTAAAGGGACACTCAATCAGCCCCAGCATTTT
len: 13; v_gene: TRBV13; abundance: NA; d_gene: NA; j_gene: TRBJ2-5; CDR3aa: CASSLGASVEQYF; CDR3nt: TGTGCCAGCAGCTTGGGGGCTTCGGTTGAGCAGTACTTC
len: 13; v_gene: TRBV3-1; abundance: many; d_gene: TRBD1; j_gene: TRBJ2-7; CDR3aa: CASRGQGSYEQYF; CDR3nt: TGTGCCAGCAGGGGACAGGGTTCCTACGAGCAGTACTTC
len: 15; v_gene: TRBV7-9; abundance: many; d_gene: NA; j_gene: TRBJ2-7; CDR3aa: CASSLGVGTRYEQYF; CDR3nt: TGTGCCAGCAGCTTAGGGGTAGGGACCAGATACGAGCAGTACTTC
len: 12; v_gene: TRBV19; abundance: few; d_gene: NA; j_gene: TRBJ2-7; CDR3aa: CASSSRSFEQYF; CDR3nt: TGTGCCAGTAGTAGCCGATCGTTTGAGCAGTACTTC
len: 15; v_gene: TRBV7-9; abundance: few; d_gene: TRBD2; j_gene: TRBJ2-1; CDR3aa: CASSLREGLANEQFF; CDR3nt: TGTGCCAGCAGCCTCCGGGAGGGCCTGGCCAATGAGCAGTTCTTC
len: 15; v_gene: TRBV4-3; abundance: many; d_gene: TRBD1; j_gene: TRBJ1-5; CDR3aa: CASSPGTGFNQPQHF; CDR3nt: TGCGCCAGCAGCCCGGGGACAGGGTTCAATCAGCCCCAGCATTTT
len: 14; v_gene: TRBV9; abundance: many; d_gene: TRBD2; j_gene: TRBJ2-3; CDR3aa: CASSGSGRADTQYF; CDR3nt: TGTGCCAGCAGCGGTAGCGGGAGGGCAGATACGCAGTATTTT
len: 16; v_gene: TRBV19; abundance: few; d_gene: NA; j_gene: TRBJ1-1; CDR3aa: CASSGGATLPNTEAFF; CDR3nt: TGTGCCAGTAGTGGGGGCGCGACTCTCCCTAACACTGAAGCTTTCTTT
len: 15; v_gene: TRBV7-9; abundance: few; d_gene: TRBD2; j_gene: TRBJ2-1; CDR3aa: CASSLRGLAGGEQFF; CDR3nt: TGTGCCAGCAGCTTACGAGGACTAGCGGGAGGTGAGCAGTTCTTC
len: 16; v_gene: TRBV7-8; abundance: few; d_gene: NA; j_gene: TRBJ1-5; CDR3aa: CASSLADSPGIQPQHF; CDR3nt: TGTGCCAGCAGCTTAGCGGACAGCCCGGGGATTCAGCCCCAGCATTTT
len: 11; v_gene: TRBV27; abundance: many; d_gene: NA; j_gene: TRBJ1-1; CDR3aa: CATGVPARAFF; CDR3nt: TGTGCCACCGGGGTCCCTGCCCGAGCTTTCTTT
len: 17; v_gene: TRBV6-5; abundance: many; d_gene: NA; j_gene: TRBJ2-7; CDR3aa: CASSYPISKTLSYEQYF; CDR3nt: TGTGCCAGCAGTTACCCGATAAGTAAGACCCTATCCTACGAGCAGTACTTC
len: 17; v_gene: TRBV7-9; abundance: few; d_gene: TRBD2; j_gene: TRBJ2-3; CDR3aa: CASSPPASGRNTDTQYF; CDR3nt: TGTGCCAGCAGCCCTCCCGCTAGCGGGAGAAACACAGATACGCAGTATTTT
len: 16; v_gene: TRBV5-6; abundance: NA; d_gene: NA; j_gene: TRBJ1-2; CDR3aa: CASSLEWGEANYGYTF; CDR3nt: TGTGCCAGCAGCTTGGAGTGGGGGGAGGCCAACTATGGCTACACCTTC
len: 13; v_gene: TRBV7-9; abundance: many; d_gene: NA; j_gene: TRBJ2-2; CDR3aa: CASSLWDAGELFF; CDR3nt: TGTGCCAGCAGCTTGTGGGACGCCGGGGAGCTGTTTTTT
len: 15; v_gene: TRBV7-2; abundance: NA; d_gene: TRBD2; j_gene: TRBJ2-7; CDR3aa: CASSRSTSWAYEHYF; CDR3nt: TGTGCCAGCAGCCGGTCGACTAGCTGGGCCTACGAGCACTACTTC
len: 15; v_gene: TRBV19; abundance: many; d_gene: TRBD2; j_gene: TRBJ2-7; CDR3aa: CASSPNGEGKYEQYF; CDR3nt: TGTGCCAGTAGCCCTAACGGGGAGGGAAAATACGAGCAGTACTTC
len: 14; v_gene: TRBV3-1; abundance: many; d_gene: NA; j_gene: TRBJ1-6; CDR3aa: CASSQRGRDPPLHF; CDR3nt: TGTGCCAGCAGCCAAAGGGGGAGGGATCCACCCCTCCACTTT
len: 14; v_gene: TRBV6-2/TRBV6-3; abundance: many; d_gene: NA; j_gene: TRBJ1-5; CDR3aa: CASSYSTWSQPQHF; CDR3nt: TGTGCCAGCAGTTACTCCACGTGGAGTCAGCCCCAGCATTTT
len: 18; v_gene: TRBV6-2/TRBV6-3; abundance: NA; d_gene: TRBD1; j_gene: TRBJ1-1; CDR3aa: CASSKGTQGGGGSTEAFF; CDR3nt: TGTGCCAGCAGTAAGGGTACCCAGGGAGGGGGCGGATCCACTGAAGCTTTCTTT
len: 10; v_gene: TRBV11-2; abundance: NA; d_gene: NA; j_gene: TRBJ2-5; CDR3aa: CASLAQVQYF; CDR3nt: TGTGCCAGCTTGGCCCAGGTCCAGTACTTC
len: 13; v_gene: TRBV19; abundance: NA; d_gene: NA; j_gene: TRBJ2-5; CDR3aa: CASSIVIFETQYF; CDR3nt: TGTGCCAGTAGTATAGTGATTTTTGAGACCCAGTACTTC
len: 16; v_gene: TRBV20-1; abundance: many; d_gene: NA; j_gene: TRBJ2-2; CDR3aa: CSAKDLSGDHTGELFF; CDR3nt: TGCAGTGCTAAGGACCTCTCGGGAGACCACACCGGGGAGCTGTTTTTT
len: 14; v_gene: TRBV18; abundance: NA; d_gene: TRBD1; j_gene: TRBJ2-1; CDR3aa: CASSSTGSKNEQFF; CDR3nt: TGTGCCAGCTCATCGACAGGGAGTAAAAATGAGCAGTTCTTC
len: 16; v_gene: TRBV4-1; abundance: many; d_gene: TRBD2; j_gene: TRBJ2-1; CDR3aa: CASSQLGLAGYNEQFF; CDR3nt: TGCGCCAGCAGCCAACTGGGACTAGCGGGATACAATGAGCAGTTCTTC
len: 15; v_gene: TRBV28; abundance: few; d_gene: NA; j_gene: TRBJ1-2; CDR3aa: CASTSFSVGQDGYTF; CDR3nt: TGTGCCAGCACCTCCTTCAGCGTGGGTCAGGATGGCTACACCTTC
len: 15; v_gene: TRBV28; abundance: many; d_gene: TRBD1; j_gene: TRBJ2-7; CDR3aa: CASSLGGQGVYEQYF; CDR3nt: TGTGCCAGCAGTTTAGGGGGACAGGGAGTCTACGAGCAGTACTTC
len: 13; v_gene: TRBV6-2/TRBV6-3; abundance: many; d_gene: NA; j_gene: TRBJ1-1; CDR3aa: CASSPHRQGETFF; CDR3nt: TGTGCCAGCAGCCCCCATAGGCAGGGAGAAACTTTCTTT
len: 16; v_gene: TRBV10-3; abundance: many; d_gene: TRBD2; j_gene: TRBJ2-7; CDR3aa: CAIRSGTSGRWVEQYF; CDR3nt: TGTGCCATCAGGAGCGGTACTAGCGGGAGGTGGGTCGAGCAGTACTTC
len: 16; v_gene: TRBV11-2; abundance: many; d_gene: TRBD2; j_gene: TRBJ2-2; CDR3aa: CASSLLAGTNTGELFF; CDR3nt: TGTGCCAGCAGCTTACTAGCGGGAACAAACACCGGGGAGCTGTTTTTT
len: 17; v_gene: TRBV11-2; abundance: NA; d_gene: NA; j_gene: TRBJ1-2; CDR3aa: CASSFTTRPPINYGYTF; CDR3nt: TGTGCCAGCAGCTTCACGACTCGCCCGCCGATTAACTATGGCTACACCTTC
len: 16; v_gene: TRBV29-1; abundance: NA; d_gene: NA; j_gene: TRBJ2-3; CDR3aa: CSAGGLVGGYTDTQYF; CDR3nt: TGCAGCGCCGGAGGTCTAGTGGGAGGTTACACAGATACGCAGTATTTT
len: 14; v_gene: TRBV3-1; abundance: many; d_gene: NA; j_gene: TRBJ2-2; CDR3aa: CASSQGWYPGELFF; CDR3nt: TGTGCCAGCAGCCAAGGATGGTACCCCGGGGAGCTGTTTTTT
len: 15; v_gene: TRBV3-1; abundance: many; d_gene: NA; j_gene: TRBJ2-3; CDR3aa: CASSQIGVWADTQYF; CDR3nt: TGTGCCAGCAGCCAAATCGGGGTTTGGGCAGATACGCAGTATTTT